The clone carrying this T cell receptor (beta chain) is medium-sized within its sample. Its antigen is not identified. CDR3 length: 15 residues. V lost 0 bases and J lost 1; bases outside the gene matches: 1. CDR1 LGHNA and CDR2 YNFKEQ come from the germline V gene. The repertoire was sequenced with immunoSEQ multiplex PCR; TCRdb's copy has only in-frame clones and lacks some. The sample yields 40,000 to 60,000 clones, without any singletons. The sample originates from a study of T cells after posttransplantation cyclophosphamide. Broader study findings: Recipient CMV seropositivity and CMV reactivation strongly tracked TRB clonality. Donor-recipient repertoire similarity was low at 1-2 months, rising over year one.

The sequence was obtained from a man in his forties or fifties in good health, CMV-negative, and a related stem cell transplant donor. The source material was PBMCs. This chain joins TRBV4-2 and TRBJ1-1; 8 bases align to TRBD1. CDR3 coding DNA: TGTGCCAGCAGCCAAGATGGGACAGGGAACACTGAAGCTTTCTTT. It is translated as CASSQDGTGNTEAFF.